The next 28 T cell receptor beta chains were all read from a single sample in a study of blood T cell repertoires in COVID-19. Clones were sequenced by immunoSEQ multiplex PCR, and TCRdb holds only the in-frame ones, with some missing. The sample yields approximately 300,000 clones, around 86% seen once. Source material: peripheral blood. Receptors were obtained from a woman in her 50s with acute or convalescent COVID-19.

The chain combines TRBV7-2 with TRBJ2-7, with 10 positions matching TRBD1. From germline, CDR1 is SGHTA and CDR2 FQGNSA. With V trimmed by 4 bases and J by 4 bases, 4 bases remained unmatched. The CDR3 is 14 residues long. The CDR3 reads CASSYRTGGYEQYF. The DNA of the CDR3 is TGTGCCAGCAGCTATAGGACAGGGGGGTACGAGCAGTACTTC.

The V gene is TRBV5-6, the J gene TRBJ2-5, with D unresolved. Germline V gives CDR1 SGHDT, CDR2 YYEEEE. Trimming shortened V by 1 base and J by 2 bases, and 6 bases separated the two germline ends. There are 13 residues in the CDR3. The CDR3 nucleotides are TGTGCCAGCAGCTTGTCGGGTCAAGAGACCCAGTACTTC. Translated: CASSLSGQETQYF.

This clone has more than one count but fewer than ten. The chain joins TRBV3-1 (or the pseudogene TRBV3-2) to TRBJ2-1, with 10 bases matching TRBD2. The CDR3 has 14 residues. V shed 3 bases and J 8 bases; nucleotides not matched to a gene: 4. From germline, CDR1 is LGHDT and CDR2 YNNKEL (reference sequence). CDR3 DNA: TGTGCCAGCAGCCAGCTAGCGGGAGTACATGAGCAGTTCTTC. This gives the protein CASSQLAGVHEQFF.

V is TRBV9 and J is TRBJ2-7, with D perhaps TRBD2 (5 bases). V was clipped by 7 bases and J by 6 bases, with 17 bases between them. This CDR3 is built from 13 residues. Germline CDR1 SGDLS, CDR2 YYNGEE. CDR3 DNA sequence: TGTGCCAGCGTAAGACCGGGGTCTACCGAGCAGTACTTC. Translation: CASVRPGSTEQYF.

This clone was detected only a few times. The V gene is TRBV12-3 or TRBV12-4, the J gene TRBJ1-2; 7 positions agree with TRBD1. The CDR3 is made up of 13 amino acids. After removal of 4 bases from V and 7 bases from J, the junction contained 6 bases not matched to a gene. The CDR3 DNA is TGTGCCAGCAGTTCGACAGGGATGGGTGGCTACACCTTC. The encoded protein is CASSSTGMGGYTF.

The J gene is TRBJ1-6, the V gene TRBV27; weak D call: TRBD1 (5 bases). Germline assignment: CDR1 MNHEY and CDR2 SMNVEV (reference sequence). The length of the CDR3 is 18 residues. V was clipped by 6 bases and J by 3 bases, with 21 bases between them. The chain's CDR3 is CASSVSPRSQGYNSPLHF. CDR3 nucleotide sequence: TGTGCCAGCAGCGTATCCCCAAGGTCCCAGGGCTATAATTCACCCCTCCACTTT.

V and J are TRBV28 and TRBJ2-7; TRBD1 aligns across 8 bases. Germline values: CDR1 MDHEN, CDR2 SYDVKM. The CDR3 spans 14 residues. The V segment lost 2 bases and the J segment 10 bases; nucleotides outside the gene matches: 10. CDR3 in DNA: TGTGCCAGCAGTTTAAATTCAGGGCAGGGGGCTCAGTACTTC. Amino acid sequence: CASSLNSGQGAQYF.

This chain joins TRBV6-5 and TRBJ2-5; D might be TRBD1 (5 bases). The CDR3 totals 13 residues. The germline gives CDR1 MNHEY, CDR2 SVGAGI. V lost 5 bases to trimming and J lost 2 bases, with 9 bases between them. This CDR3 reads CASSRQRQETQYF. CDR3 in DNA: TGTGCCAGCAGTCGACAGCGTCAAGAGACCCAGTACTTC.

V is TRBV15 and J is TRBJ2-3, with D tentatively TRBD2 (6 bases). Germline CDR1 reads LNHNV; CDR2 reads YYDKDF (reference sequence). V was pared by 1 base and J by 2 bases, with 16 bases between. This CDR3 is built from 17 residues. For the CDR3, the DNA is TGTGCCACCAGCAGAGTGTGGTCGCGGGACCCCACAGATACGCAGTATTTT. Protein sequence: CATSRVWSRDPTDTQYF.

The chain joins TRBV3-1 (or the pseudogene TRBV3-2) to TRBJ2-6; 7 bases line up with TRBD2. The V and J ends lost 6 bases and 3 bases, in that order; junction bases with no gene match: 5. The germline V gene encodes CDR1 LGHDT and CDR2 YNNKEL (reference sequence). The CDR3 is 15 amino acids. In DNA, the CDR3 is TGTGCCAGCAGAACTAGGGAGGGTGGGGCCAACGTCCTGACTTTC. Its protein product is CASRTREGGANVLTF.

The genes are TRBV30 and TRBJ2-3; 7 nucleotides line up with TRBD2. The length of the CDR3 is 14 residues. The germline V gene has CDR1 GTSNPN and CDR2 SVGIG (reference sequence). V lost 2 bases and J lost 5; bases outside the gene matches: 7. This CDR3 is CAWSPGGAVDTQYF. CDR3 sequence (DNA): TGTGCCTGGAGTCCGGGAGGCGCCGTAGATACGCAGTATTTT.

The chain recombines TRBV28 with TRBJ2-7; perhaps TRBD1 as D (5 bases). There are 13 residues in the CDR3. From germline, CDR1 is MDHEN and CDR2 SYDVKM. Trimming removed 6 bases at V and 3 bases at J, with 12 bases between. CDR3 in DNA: TGTGCCAGCAGGTGGGCCCAGGGCTACGAGCAGTACTTC. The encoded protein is CASRWAQGYEQYF.

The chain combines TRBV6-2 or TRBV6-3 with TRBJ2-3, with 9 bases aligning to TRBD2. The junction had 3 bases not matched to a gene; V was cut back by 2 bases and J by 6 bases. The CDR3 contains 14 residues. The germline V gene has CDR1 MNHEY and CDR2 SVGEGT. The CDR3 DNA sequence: TGTGCCAGCAGTTACATAGCGGGAGAGGATACGCAGTATTTT. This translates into CASSYIAGEDTQYF.

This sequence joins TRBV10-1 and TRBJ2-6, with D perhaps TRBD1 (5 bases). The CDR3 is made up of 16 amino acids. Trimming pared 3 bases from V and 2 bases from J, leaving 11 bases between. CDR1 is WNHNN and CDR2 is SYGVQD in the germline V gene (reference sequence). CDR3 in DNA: TGCGCCAGCAGTGAATCGGACATCCCTGGGGCCAACGTCCTGACTTTC. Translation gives CASSESDIPGANVLTF.

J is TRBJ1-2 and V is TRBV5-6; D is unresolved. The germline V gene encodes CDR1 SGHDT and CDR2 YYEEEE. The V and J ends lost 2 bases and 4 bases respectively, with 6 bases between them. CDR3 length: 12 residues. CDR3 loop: CASSFRSYGYTF. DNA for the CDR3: TGTGCCAGCAGCTTTCGCAGCTATGGCTACACCTTC.

The CDR3 sequence: CASSVFRDSPVLLHF. The DNA for the CDR3 is TGTGCCAGCAGCGTATTCCGGGACAGCCCCGTCCTCCTCCACTTT. This chain links TRBV9 with TRBJ1-6; 7 bases agree with TRBD1. CDR1 and CDR2 (germline): SGDLS, YYNGEE. The CDR3 spans 15 residues. V shed 1 base, J shed 15 bases, and the junction held 13 bases outside the gene matches.

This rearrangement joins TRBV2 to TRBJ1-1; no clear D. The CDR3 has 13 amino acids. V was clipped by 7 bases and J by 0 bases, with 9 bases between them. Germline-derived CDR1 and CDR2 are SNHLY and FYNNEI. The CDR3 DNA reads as TGTGCCAGCAAATCTGACATGAACACTGAAGCTTTCTTT. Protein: CASKSDMNTEAFF.

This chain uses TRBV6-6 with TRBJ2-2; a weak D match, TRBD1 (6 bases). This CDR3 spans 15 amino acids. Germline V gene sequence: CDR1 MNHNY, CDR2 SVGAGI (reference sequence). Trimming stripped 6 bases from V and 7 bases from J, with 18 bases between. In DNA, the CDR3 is TGTGCCAGCAGCCTCTCCTCGGACAGTTACGGGGAGCTGTTTTTT. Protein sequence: CASSLSSDSYGELFF.

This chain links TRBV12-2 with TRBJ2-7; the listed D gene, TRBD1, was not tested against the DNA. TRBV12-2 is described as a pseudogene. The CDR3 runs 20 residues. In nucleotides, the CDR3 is TGTGCAAGTCGCTCCACCAGGGGGCGTTTTGGGGACGCAGCTTCCTACGAGCAGTACTTC. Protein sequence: CASRSTRGRFGDAASYEQYF.

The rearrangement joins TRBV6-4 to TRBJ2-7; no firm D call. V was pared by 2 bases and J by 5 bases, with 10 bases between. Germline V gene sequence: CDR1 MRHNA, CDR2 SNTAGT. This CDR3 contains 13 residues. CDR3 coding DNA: TGTGCCAGCAGTGACGAGGTCGGCAACGAGCAGTACTTC. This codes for CASSDEVGNEQYF.

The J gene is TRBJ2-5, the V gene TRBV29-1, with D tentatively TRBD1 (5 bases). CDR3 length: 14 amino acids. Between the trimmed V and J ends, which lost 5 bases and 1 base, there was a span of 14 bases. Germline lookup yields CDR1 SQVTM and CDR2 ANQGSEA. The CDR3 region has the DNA TGCAGCGTTACCCTTACAGGTTTCCAAGAGACCCAGTACTTC. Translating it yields CSVTLTGFQETQYF.

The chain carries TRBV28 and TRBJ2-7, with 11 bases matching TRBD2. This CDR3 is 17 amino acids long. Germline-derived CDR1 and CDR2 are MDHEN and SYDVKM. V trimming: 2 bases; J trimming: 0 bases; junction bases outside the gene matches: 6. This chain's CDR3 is CASSLGASGRFSYEQYF. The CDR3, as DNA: TGTGCCAGCAGTTTAGGGGCTAGCGGGAGGTTCTCCTACGAGCAGTACTTC.

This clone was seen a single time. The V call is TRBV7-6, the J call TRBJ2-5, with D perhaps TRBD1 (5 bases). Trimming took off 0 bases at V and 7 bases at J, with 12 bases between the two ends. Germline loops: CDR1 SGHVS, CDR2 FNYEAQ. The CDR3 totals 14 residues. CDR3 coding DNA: TGTGCCAGCAGCTTAGCGGGGCCGCCCGGGACCCAGTACTTC. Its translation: CASSLAGPPGTQYF.

The chain's CDR3 is CSVFQGKGTGELFF. CDR3 nucleotides: TGCAGCGTTTTTCAGGGGAAGGGCACCGGGGAGCTGTTTTTT. V gene TRBV29-1 combines with J gene TRBJ2-2; possible D gene TRBD1, 6 bases. Germline-derived CDR1 and CDR2 are SQVTM and ANQGSEA. The CDR3 is 14 residues long. Trimming removed 5 bases from V and 4 bases from J, with 14 bases in between.

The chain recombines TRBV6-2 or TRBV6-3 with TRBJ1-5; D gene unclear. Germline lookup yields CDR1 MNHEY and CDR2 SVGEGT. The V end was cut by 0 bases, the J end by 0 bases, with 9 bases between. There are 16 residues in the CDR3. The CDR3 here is CASSYSAPVSNQPQHF. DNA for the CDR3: TGTGCCAGCAGTTACTCGGCCCCCGTTAGCAATCAGCCCCAGCATTTT.

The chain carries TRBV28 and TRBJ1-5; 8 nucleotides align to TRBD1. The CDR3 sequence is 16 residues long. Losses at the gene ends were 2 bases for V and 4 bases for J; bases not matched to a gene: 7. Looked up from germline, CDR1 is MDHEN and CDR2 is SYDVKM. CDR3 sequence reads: CASSLTRRGRNQPQHF. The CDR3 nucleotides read TGTGCCAGCAGTTTAACCCGCAGGGGGCGAAATCAGCCCCAGCATTTT.

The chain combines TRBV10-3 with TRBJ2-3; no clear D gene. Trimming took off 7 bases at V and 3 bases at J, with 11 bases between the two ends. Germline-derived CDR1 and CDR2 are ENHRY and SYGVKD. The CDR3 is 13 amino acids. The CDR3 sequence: CAITGPMTDTQYF. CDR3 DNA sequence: TGTGCCATCACAGGCCCGATGACAGATACGCAGTATTTT.

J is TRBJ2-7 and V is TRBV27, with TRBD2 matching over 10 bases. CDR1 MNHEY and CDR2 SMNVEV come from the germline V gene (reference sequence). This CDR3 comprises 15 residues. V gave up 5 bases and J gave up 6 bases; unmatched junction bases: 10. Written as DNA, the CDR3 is TGTGCCAGCAGTCTAGCGGGAGCGGGGGGTCTCGAGCAGTACTTC. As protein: CASSLAGAGGLEQYF.